What follows are 25 T cell receptor beta chains derived from one specimen sequenced in a study of cytomegalovirus exposure and HLA in healthy donors (TCRdb year 2017). The library was obtained by the immunoSEQ multiplex PCR assay. For the multiplex PCR, a mixture combining 60 forward primers for TCR Vbeta segments and 13 reverse primers for TCR Jbeta segments was used. TCRdb limited this immuneACCESS table to in-frame rearrangements with V and J called. A share of clones is missing; checked studies link under half to unresolved V genes, and the rest is unexplained. The sample includes around 120,000 clones, with around 85% observed a single time. Over 1.5% of the sample rests with the top ten. The sample consisted of PBMCs. These TCRs come from a boy under 18 in good health and CMV-seronegative.

This chain connects TRBV25-1 to TRBJ2-1, with 16 bases fitting TRBD2. Trimming removed 5 bases from V and 6 bases from J; junction bases left unmatched: 10. CDR3 length: 18 amino acids. Germline-derived CDR1 and CDR2 are MGHDK and SYGVNS. The CDR3 loop is CASSKAGLAGGPLNEQFF. CDR3 DNA sequence: TGTGCCAGCAGTAAAGCGGGACTAGCGGGGGGGCCCCTCAATGAGCAGTTCTTC.

V usage is TRBV5-6 and J usage is TRBJ2-1, with D maybe TRBD2 (7 bases). The germline V gene has CDR1 SGHDT and CDR2 YYEEEE. Between the trimmed V and J ends, which lost 7 bases and 8 bases, there was a span of 19 bases. This CDR3 region has 14 residues. CDR3 DNA: TGTGCCAGCTACGAGAGGGGGGGCAGGGATGAGCAGTTCTTC. The encoded protein is CASYERGGRDEQFF.

As DNA, the CDR3 is TGTGCCAGCAGCCCATTCAGGGGGTTAGATGAGCAGTTCTTC. Translating it yields CASSPFRGLDEQFF. V is TRBV5-6 and J is TRBJ2-1, with 7 bases lining up with TRBD1. Losses at the gene ends were 4 bases for V and 8 bases for J; bases not matched to a gene: 9. Germline V gene sequence: CDR1 SGHDT, CDR2 YYEEEE. The CDR3 loop spans 14 amino acids.

The CDR3 DNA follows: TGTGCCTGGAGTGAGACTAGCGGGAGTTGGGAGCAGTACTTC. It yields the protein CAWSETSGSWEQYF. The V and J genes are TRBV30 and TRBJ2-7; TRBD2 matches at 12 bases. Looked up from germline, CDR1 is GTSNPN and CDR2 is SVGIG (reference sequence). The V and J ends lost 1 base and 7 bases, in that order; junction bases with no gene match: 5. This CDR3 comprises 14 residues.

The genes are TRBV5-4 and TRBJ1-2; TRBD1 matches at 7 bases. J was trimmed by 1 base and V by 0 bases; bases with no gene match: 0. Germline loops: CDR1 SGHNT, CDR2 YYREEE (reference sequence). The CDR3 length is 14 residues. CDR3 amino acids: CASSLDRGNYGYTF. The CDR3 coding sequence is TGTGCCAGCAGCTTGGACAGGGGTAACTATGGCTACACCTTC.

This chain links TRBV7-8 with TRBJ1-2; D remains unclear. CDR1 is SGHVS, CDR2 FQNEAQ, per germline. The length of the CDR3 is 14 residues. Trimming took off 0 bases at V and 9 bases at J, with 14 bases between the two ends. This CDR3 is CASSLASVDQRYTF. Written as DNA, the CDR3 is TGTGCCAGCAGCTTAGCGAGCGTTGACCAGCGCTACACCTTC.

J is TRBJ2-7 and V is TRBV6-1; 8 nucleotides agree with TRBD1. V lost 2 bases, J lost 4 bases, and 7 bases stayed unmatched. This CDR3 has 15 residues. From germline, CDR1 is MNHNS and CDR2 SASEGT. In DNA form, the CDR3 reads TGTGCCAGCAGTGAAAGGACAGGGAGCCTTTACGAGCAGTACTTC. Translating gives CASSERTGSLYEQYF.

The genes are TRBV7-9 and TRBJ2-3; TRBD2 matches 7 bases. The CDR3 covers 17 residues. The V segment lost 8 bases and the J segment 6 bases; nucleotides outside the gene matches: 20. Germline CDR1 and CDR2: SEHNR and FQNEAQ (reference sequence). CDR3: CASSDGVWREGRDTQYF. CDR3 nucleotides: TGTGCCAGCTCCGACGGGGTTTGGAGGGAGGGGCGGGATACGCAGTATTTT.

The chain links TRBV6-5 to TRBJ1-1, with TRBD1 matching 7 bases. CDR3 length equals 14 residues. The ends lost 2 bases at V and 7 bases at J; junction bases unmatched: 7. Germline V gene sequence: CDR1 MNHEY, CDR2 SVGAGI. Written as DNA, the CDR3 is TGTGCCAGCAGTTACGGAAGGGGGCAAAATGAAGCTTTCTTT. Its translation: CASSYGRGQNEAFF.

This clone was seen a few times. This sequence joins TRBV5-6 and TRBJ1-1, with D possibly TRBD1 on 5 matching bases. V lost 0 bases, J lost 3 bases, and 9 bases lay in between. In germline, CDR1 is SGHDT, CDR2 YYEEEE. The CDR3 runs to 14 residues. CDR3 region: CASSLGGLDTEAFF. DNA for the CDR3: TGTGCCAGCAGCTTGGGGGGCTTGGACACTGAAGCTTTCTTT. The variable domain in full, completed from reference TRBV5-6 and TRBJ1-1, reads DAGVTQSPTHLIKTRGQQVTLRCSPKSGHDTVSWYQQALGQGPQFIFQYYEEEERQRGNFPDRFSGHQFPNYSSELNVNALLLGDSALYLCASSLGGLDTEAFFGQGTRLTVV.

This sequence joins TRBV7-8 and TRBJ1-5; D gene unclear. The V gene lost 0 bases and the J gene lost 3 bases, with 9 bases spanning the gap. Looked up from germline, CDR1 is SGHVS and CDR2 is FQNEAQ. The length of the CDR3 is 15 residues. CDR3 in amino acids: CASSLANSPNQPQHF. CDR3 in DNA: TGTGCCAGCAGCTTAGCAAACAGCCCCAATCAGCCCCAGCATTTT.

The rearrangement uses TRBV15 and TRBJ2-2; D remains unclear. V lost 4 bases and J 6 bases, leaving 9 bases between the germline ends. This CDR3 contains 13 residues. Germline V CDR1 and CDR2: LNHNV, YYDKDF (reference sequence). The CDR3 loop is CATSTARPGELFF. For the CDR3, the DNA is TGTGCCACCAGCACTGCCAGGCCCGGGGAGCTGTTTTTT.

The chain employs TRBV5-1 and TRBJ2-7; D may be TRBD1 (6 bases). Germline assignment: CDR1 SGHRS and CDR2 YFSETQ. The CDR3 loop spans 14 amino acids. Trimming took 0 bases from V and 5 from J, leaving 12 bases between them. The CDR3 here is CASSLVRGANEQYF. CDR3 DNA sequence: TGCGCCAGCAGCTTGGTCAGGGGAGCAAACGAGCAGTACTTC. The variable domain in full, with the rest retrieved from reference TRBV5-1 and TRBJ2-7, is KAGVTQTPRYLIKTRGQQVTLSCSPISGHRSVSWYQQTPGQGLQFLFEYFSETQRNKGNFPGRFSGRQFSNSRSEMNVSTLELGDSALYLCASSLVRGANEQYFGPGTRLTVT.

The rearrangement uses TRBV19 and TRBJ1-2, with 7 nucleotides matching TRBD1. The CDR3 consists of 15 residues. V lost 9 bases, J lost 4 bases, and 14 bases stayed unmatched. The germline V gene encodes CDR1 LNHDA and CDR2 SQIVND (reference sequence). CDR3 in amino acids: CASTEGGGVLYGYTF. DNA for the CDR3: TGTGCCAGCACGGAAGGGGGCGGGGTCCTCTATGGCTACACCTTC.

This clone was seen more than once but under ten times. The CDR3: CASSRGTSNTEAFF. The CDR3, as DNA: TGCGCCAGCAGCCGCGGGACCTCGAACACTGAAGCTTTCTTT. The chain couples TRBV5-1 to TRBJ1-1; D possibly corresponds to TRBD1 (5 bases). This CDR3 spans 14 amino acids. Trimming pared 4 bases from V and 1 base from J, leaving 11 bases between. The V gene's germline CDR1 is SGHRS and CDR2 YFSETQ.

This clone was seen just once. The sample carries other DNA sequences with the same CDR3. J is TRBJ2-2 and V is TRBV2; D gene uncertain. V dropped 0 bases and J dropped 1 base, with 3 bases sitting between them. Germline V CDR1 and CDR2: SNHLY, FYNNEI. The CDR3 is made up of 14 amino acids. The CDR3 reads CASSEAGNTGELFF. The CDR3 DNA reads as TGTGCCAGCAGTGAAGCCGGGAACACCGGGGAGCTGTTTTTT.

V usage is TRBV6-6 and J usage is TRBJ1-2, with 8 bases identical to TRBD1. There are 15 residues in the CDR3. Germline CDR1 and CDR2: MNHNY and SVGAGI (reference sequence). V lost 0 bases and J lost 8; bases outside the gene matches: 8. The CDR3, as DNA: TGTGCCAGCAGTTACTCGAATCAGGGGGCGCGAGGCTACACCTTC. Its protein is CASSYSNQGARGYTF.

This sequence joins TRBV18 and TRBJ1-5; the D is unclear. From germline, CDR1 is KGHSH and CDR2 LQKENI. The CDR3 is made up of 15 amino acids. V lost 1 base to trimming and J lost 8 bases, with 15 bases between them. CDR3 coding DNA: TGTGCCAGCTCACCACGGCCGAGGGTCGAAAAGCCCCAGCATTTT. Its translation: CASSPRPRVEKPQHF.

This clone appeared once. The gene calls are TRBV5-1 and TRBJ1-1, with D hard to call. The germline V gene encodes CDR1 SGHRS and CDR2 YFSETQ. This CDR3 region has 15 residues. Trimming took 4 bases from V and 0 from J, leaving 13 bases between them. The CDR3 bases are TGCGCCAGCAGCCTGGGGATAGCTATGAACACTGAAGCTTTCTTT. This encodes CASSLGIAMNTEAFF.

The V call is TRBV30, the J call TRBJ1-1; TRBD1 matches 9 bases. The CDR3 has 13 amino acids. Germline V gene lookup returns CDR1 GTSNPN and CDR2 SVGIG (reference sequence). Germline trimming cut 6 bases from V and 10 bases from J; bases unmatched to any gene: 12. The CDR3 region is CACSGTGYAVAFF. The CDR3 DNA is TGTGCCTGTTCCGGGACAGGGTATGCTGTAGCTTTCTTT.

This chain connects TRBV9 to TRBJ2-1; 12 nucleotides line up with TRBD2. Trimming removed 4 bases from V and 0 bases from J; junction bases left unmatched: 14. CDR3 length equals 20 residues. Per the germline V gene, CDR1 is SGDLS and CDR2 is YYNGEE. The CDR3 coding sequence is TGTGCCAGCAGCCGGAGACTAGCGGGAGCGAATCACAACTCCTACAATGAGCAGTTCTTC. Its translation: CASSRRLAGANHNSYNEQFF.

This chain connects TRBV10-3 to TRBJ1-1, with TRBD1 matching 8 bases. Per the germline V gene, CDR1 is ENHRY and CDR2 is SYGVKD. The CDR3 extends over 13 amino acids. The V segment lost 8 bases and the J segment 0 bases; nucleotides outside the gene matches: 2. The CDR3 is CAIRDRMNTEAFF. The CDR3 bases are TGTGCCATCCGGGACAGGATGAACACTGAAGCTTTCTTT.

The chain has TRBV4-3 and TRBJ1-2, with D possibly being TRBD1 (6 bases). The CDR3 spans 15 residues. The ends were cut back, 0 bases at V and 8 bases at J, with 16 bases in the middle. Looked up from germline, CDR1 is LGHNA and CDR2 is YSLEER. Here the CDR3 reads CASSQDTRDNQGYTF. The CDR3 bases are TGCGCCAGCAGCCAAGATACCCGGGACAATCAGGGCTACACCTTC.

The chain links TRBV7-9 to TRBJ2-2; D ambiguous. The CDR3 is 15 residues long. In germline, CDR1 is SEHNR, CDR2 FQNEAQ (reference sequence). V lost 4 bases and J 0 bases, leaving 9 bases between the germline ends. The CDR3 DNA is TGTGCCAGCAGCTCGGCGCAGGCGAACACCGGGGAGCTGTTTTTT. Translated: CASSSAQANTGELFF.

This clone occurred once. This chain uses TRBV9 with TRBJ2-7; no reliable D call. Germline V CDR1 and CDR2: SGDLS, YYNGEE. Deletions cut 2 bases from V and 4 bases from J, with 7 bases between. CDR3 size: 12 residues. CDR3 in amino acids: CASSVNQYEQYF. CDR3 DNA sequence: TGTGCCAGCAGCGTTAACCAGTACGAGCAGTACTTC.